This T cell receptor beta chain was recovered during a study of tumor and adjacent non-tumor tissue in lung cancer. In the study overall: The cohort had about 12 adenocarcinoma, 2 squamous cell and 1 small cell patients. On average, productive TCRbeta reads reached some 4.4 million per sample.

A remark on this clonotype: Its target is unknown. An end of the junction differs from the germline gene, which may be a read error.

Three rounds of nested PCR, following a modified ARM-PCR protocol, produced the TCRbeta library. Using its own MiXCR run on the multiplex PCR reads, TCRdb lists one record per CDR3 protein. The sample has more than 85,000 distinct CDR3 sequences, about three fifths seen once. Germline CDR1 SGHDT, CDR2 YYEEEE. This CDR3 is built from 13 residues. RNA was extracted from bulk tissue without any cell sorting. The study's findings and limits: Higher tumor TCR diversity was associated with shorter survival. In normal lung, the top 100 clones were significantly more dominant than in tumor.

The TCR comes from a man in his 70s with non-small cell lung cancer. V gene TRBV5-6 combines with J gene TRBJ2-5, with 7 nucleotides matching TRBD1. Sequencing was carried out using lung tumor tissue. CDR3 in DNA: TGTGCCAGCAGTTTGGGACAGAAAAAGGCCCAGTACTTC. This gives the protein CASSLGQKKAQYF.